These T cell receptor beta chains were read from a single sample in a study of blood T cells in healthy people across ages. TCRdb independently ran MiXCR on the 5' RACE reads; one entry per CDR3 protein. The table has over a million distinct CDR3 sequences, roughly 59% seen once. The material sequenced was blood. These receptor sequences come from a man between 18 and 35 years old in good health. The CDR3 runs from the conserved cysteine through the conserved F or W. The order of the fields is CDR3 DNA, CDR3 protein, V gene, D gene, clone size, J gene. The D gene is left open where the match is weak. The size of a clone is reported for some rows only, either as once, few or many, or as a class for expanded clones.

CDR3nt: TGCGCCAGCAGCCAAGTAGGCAGGAGGGGGGGTGAGCAGTTCTTC; CDR3aa: CASSQVGRRGGEQFF; v_gene: TRBV4-1; d_gene: .; abundance: few; j_gene: TRBJ2-1
CDR3nt: TGTGCCAGCAGTTTCGGCGGGAGTAGCTCCTACGAGCAGTACTTC; CDR3aa: CASSFGGSSSYEQYF; v_gene: TRBV12-3/TRBV12-4; d_gene: TRBD2; abundance: .; j_gene: TRBJ2-7
CDR3nt: TGCAGTGCTTTACCGGGACTAGCGGGAGACAACTCCTACAATGAGCAGTTCTTC; CDR3aa: CSALPGLAGDNSYNEQFF; v_gene: TRBV20-1; d_gene: TRBD2; abundance: .; j_gene: TRBJ2-1
CDR3nt: TGTGCCAGCCCAACAAGAACCGGGACACCGGTCCAAGAGACCCAGTACTTC; CDR3aa: CASPTRTGTPVQETQYF; v_gene: TRBV6-1; d_gene: .; abundance: .; j_gene: TRBJ2-5
CDR3nt: TGCGCCAGCAGCCAAGAGGGGGGCCAGGGAATCTATGGCTACACCTTC; CDR3aa: CASSQEGGQGIYGYTF; v_gene: TRBV4-3; d_gene: .; abundance: .; j_gene: TRBJ1-2
CDR3nt: TGCGCCAGCAGCCAAGATCGGACAGGGGGCAATGTAGATACGCAGTATTTT; CDR3aa: CASSQDRTGGNVDTQYF; v_gene: TRBV4-3; d_gene: TRBD1; abundance: few; j_gene: TRBJ2-3
CDR3nt: TGTGCCAGCAGCCCAGTAGGACAAAACGAGCAGTACTTC; CDR3aa: CASSPVGQNEQYF; v_gene: TRBV11-2; d_gene: .; abundance: once; j_gene: TRBJ2-7
CDR3nt: TGTGCCAGCAGCCGTACTCCCGGGGCTACCTACGAGCAGTACTTC; CDR3aa: CASSRTPGATYEQYF; v_gene: TRBV12-3/TRBV12-4; d_gene: .; abundance: few; j_gene: TRBJ2-7
CDR3nt: TGTGCCAGCAGCCATTACCGGGACAGGGTCTACACCTTC; CDR3aa: CASSHYRDRVYTF; v_gene: TRBV4-2; d_gene: TRBD1; abundance: .; j_gene: TRBJ1-2
CDR3nt: TGTGCCAGCAGTGAGGGCTGGGGTAACTACGGCTACACCTTC; CDR3aa: CASSEGWGNYGYTF; v_gene: TRBV2; d_gene: .; abundance: .; j_gene: TRBJ1-2
CDR3nt: TGTGCCAGCGTGGTCGGACGGTCGCGCTACGAGCAGTACTTC; CDR3aa: CASVVGRSRYEQYF; v_gene: TRBV2; d_gene: .; abundance: .; j_gene: TRBJ2-7
CDR3nt: TGTGCCAGCGCCCGTCGGGCTTTGAACACTGAAGCTTTCTTT; CDR3aa: CASARRALNTEAFF; v_gene: TRBV6-5; d_gene: .; abundance: .; j_gene: TRBJ1-1
CDR3nt: TGCGCCAGCAGCCAAGATGTGACAGGGGCGGAAGAGACCCAGTACTTC; CDR3aa: CASSQDVTGAEETQYF; v_gene: TRBV4-3; d_gene: TRBD1; abundance: .; j_gene: TRBJ2-5
CDR3nt: TGCAGTGCTATTGGACAGGGGGCATGGGAGACCCAGTACTTC; CDR3aa: CSAIGQGAWETQYF; v_gene: TRBV20-1; d_gene: TRBD1; abundance: once; j_gene: TRBJ2-5
CDR3nt: TGTGCCAGCAGGGTTACAGGGGACCATGGCTACACCTTC; CDR3aa: CASRVTGDHGYTF; v_gene: TRBV7-9; d_gene: TRBD1; abundance: .; j_gene: TRBJ1-2
CDR3nt: TGCAGTGCCCCTCGGGGGGGTCAAGAGACCCAGTACTTC; CDR3aa: CSAPRGGQETQYF; v_gene: TRBV20-1; d_gene: TRBD2; abundance: .; j_gene: TRBJ2-5
CDR3nt: TGCAGTGCCGATTCGAGACTAGACAGCCACTACGAGCAGTACTTC; CDR3aa: CSADSRLDSHYEQYF; v_gene: TRBV20-1; d_gene: .; abundance: .; j_gene: TRBJ2-7
CDR3nt: TGTGCCAGCAGTGACAGGAGGCATGGCTACACCTTC; CDR3aa: CASSDRRHGYTF; v_gene: TRBV2; d_gene: .; abundance: .; j_gene: TRBJ1-2
CDR3nt: TGTGCCAGCTCACGGTCAGAAAATTCACCCCTCCACTTT; CDR3aa: CASSRSENSPLHF; v_gene: TRBV18; d_gene: .; abundance: few; j_gene: TRBJ1-6
CDR3nt: TGTGCCAGCAGCCGGACGGATAAGCTTAACGAAGCTTTCTTT; CDR3aa: CASSRTDKLNEAFF; v_gene: TRBV5-6; d_gene: .; abundance: .; j_gene: TRBJ1-1
CDR3nt: TGTGCCACCCTAGGGACAGCCGGATCCTACGAGCAGTACTTC; CDR3aa: CATLGTAGSYEQYF; v_gene: TRBV27; d_gene: TRBD1; abundance: .; j_gene: TRBJ2-7
CDR3nt: TGTGCCAGAATGAAGACGGGACTAGCGGGCACAGATACGCAGTATTTT; CDR3aa: CARMKTGLAGTDTQYF; v_gene: TRBV2; d_gene: TRBD2; abundance: few; j_gene: TRBJ2-3
CDR3nt: TGTGCCAGCAGCGTAGATTGGAGGGTGTCACCCCTCCACTTT; CDR3aa: CASSVDWRVSPLHF; v_gene: TRBV9; d_gene: .; abundance: .; j_gene: TRBJ1-6
CDR3nt: TGTGCCAGCAGCCGAAAGGTCCTGGGCACTGAAGCTTTCTTT; CDR3aa: CASSRKVLGTEAFF; v_gene: TRBV6-5; d_gene: .; abundance: few; j_gene: TRBJ1-1
CDR3nt: TGTGCCACCAGTGATCCGGGACACTCCTACGAGCAGTACTTC; CDR3aa: CATSDPGHSYEQYF; v_gene: TRBV24-1; d_gene: .; abundance: .; j_gene: TRBJ2-7
CDR3nt: TGTGCCAGCAGTTTAGCGCTACCAATACAAGAGACCCAGTACTTC; CDR3aa: CASSLALPIQETQYF; v_gene: TRBV12-3/TRBV12-4; d_gene: .; abundance: once; j_gene: TRBJ2-5
CDR3nt: TGCAGCGTTCTCGGGTTAAATGAGCAGTTCTTC; CDR3aa: CSVLGLNEQFF; v_gene: TRBV29-1; d_gene: .; abundance: .; j_gene: TRBJ2-1
CDR3nt: TGTGCCAGCAGTTACTCAGGCCAGGGGCAAGAGACCCAGTACTTC; CDR3aa: CASSYSGQGQETQYF; v_gene: TRBV6-6; d_gene: .; abundance: few; j_gene: TRBJ2-5
CDR3nt: TGTGCCATCAGTGGGTCCCCGGTCAGGTATGAGCAGTTCTTC; CDR3aa: CAISGSPVRYEQFF; v_gene: TRBV10-3; d_gene: .; abundance: few; j_gene: TRBJ2-1
CDR3nt: TGCGCCAGCAGCGAGACCTCGTTTTCAAGCGAGCAGTACTTC; CDR3aa: CASSETSFSSEQYF; v_gene: TRBV5-1; d_gene: .; abundance: .; j_gene: TRBJ2-7
CDR3nt: TGTGCCAGCAGCTTAAGTGGCAGTAATTCACCCCTCCACTTT; CDR3aa: CASSLSGSNSPLHF; v_gene: TRBV7-2; d_gene: .; abundance: .; j_gene: TRBJ1-6
CDR3nt: TGTGCCAGCAGTTTCCTGGGGGCAACCTACGAGCAGTACTTC; CDR3aa: CASSFLGATYEQYF; v_gene: TRBV27; d_gene: .; abundance: .; j_gene: TRBJ2-7
CDR3nt: TGTGCCAGCAGCTCAAGAGACAGGGTTGGGAATGAAAAACTGTTTTTT; CDR3aa: CASSSRDRVGNEKLFF; v_gene: TRBV12-3/TRBV12-4; d_gene: TRBD1; abundance: .; j_gene: TRBJ1-4
CDR3nt: TGCAGTGCTCATAGCGGGACCTACGAGCAGTACTTC; CDR3aa: CSAHSGTYEQYF; v_gene: TRBV20-1; d_gene: TRBD2; abundance: few; j_gene: TRBJ2-7
CDR3nt: TGTGCCACCCGAAGAGCGGGGGGATACACAGATACGCAGTATTTT; CDR3aa: CATRRAGGYTDTQYF; v_gene: TRBV10-3; d_gene: TRBD2; abundance: .; j_gene: TRBJ2-3
CDR3nt: TGTGCCAGCAGTTCCTTAGCGGTCTACTCCTACAATGAGCAGTTCTTC; CDR3aa: CASSSLAVYSYNEQFF; v_gene: TRBV27; d_gene: .; abundance: few; j_gene: TRBJ2-1
CDR3nt: TGTGCCAGCAGTTACTTGAGCGGGAGCTACAATGAGCAGTTCTTC; CDR3aa: CASSYLSGSYNEQFF; v_gene: TRBV6-5; d_gene: TRBD2; abundance: .; j_gene: TRBJ2-1
CDR3nt: TGTGCCAGCAGCTTAACCTCTAGCGGGGCAACCGAGCAGTACTTC; CDR3aa: CASSLTSSGATEQYF; v_gene: TRBV7-2; d_gene: TRBD2; abundance: .; j_gene: TRBJ2-7
CDR3nt: TGCGCCAGCAGCCAAGATTTTACTGAGCAGTTCTTC; CDR3aa: CASSQDFTEQFF; v_gene: TRBV4-1; d_gene: .; abundance: .; j_gene: TRBJ2-1
CDR3nt: TGCAGCGTCGACATCACAGGGGACGCGAATCCGAATGAGCAGTTCTTC; CDR3aa: CSVDITGDANPNEQFF; v_gene: TRBV29-1; d_gene: TRBD1; abundance: .; j_gene: TRBJ2-1
CDR3nt: TGCGCCAGCGGGTCTAGCGGGGCACAAGAGACCCAGTACTTC; CDR3aa: CASGSSGAQETQYF; v_gene: TRBV10-1; d_gene: TRBD2; abundance: .; j_gene: TRBJ2-5
CDR3nt: TGCGCCAGCAGCTTACCGGGGCAGGCTATCAGGGAGCAGTACTTC; CDR3aa: CASSLPGQAIREQYF; v_gene: TRBV5-1; d_gene: .; abundance: few; j_gene: TRBJ2-7